The sample holds many counts of the clone carrying this T cell receptor (beta chain). From the RT-PCR reads, TCRdb called clonotypes with MiXCR, one entry per CDR3 protein. The sample comprises hundreds of thousands of distinct CDR3 sequences, approximately 14% of which are singletons, and 3% to 4.5% rests with the top ten. The CDR3 is made up of 17 amino acids. Germline V gives CDR1 MGHRA, CDR2 YSYEKL. Germline trimming cut 4 bases from V and 2 bases from J; bases unmatched to any gene: 9. This TCR was sampled from a female donor in good health, serving as a healthy control. The chain recombines TRBV4-1 with TRBJ2-5; the match to TRBD2 covers 11 bases. The sequencing input was memory CD4+ T cells from blood. The CDR3 DNA is TGCGCCAGCAGCCCAGCCCTCCTAGCGGGAGGACAAGAGACCCAGTACTTC. Translated, it gives CASSPALLAGGQETQYF.